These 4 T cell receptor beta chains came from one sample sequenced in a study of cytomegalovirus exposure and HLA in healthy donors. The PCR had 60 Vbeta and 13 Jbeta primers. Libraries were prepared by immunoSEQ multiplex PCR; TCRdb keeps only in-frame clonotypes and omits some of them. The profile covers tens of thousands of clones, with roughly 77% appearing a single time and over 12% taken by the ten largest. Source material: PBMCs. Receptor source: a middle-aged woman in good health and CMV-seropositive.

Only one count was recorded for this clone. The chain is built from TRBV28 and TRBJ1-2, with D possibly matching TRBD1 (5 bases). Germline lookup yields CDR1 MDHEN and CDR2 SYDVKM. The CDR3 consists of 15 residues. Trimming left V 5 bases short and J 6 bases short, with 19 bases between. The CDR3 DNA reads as TGTGCCAGCAGTCTATCCTCCCAGGGTCGGAATGGCTACACCTTC. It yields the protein CASSLSSQGRNGYTF.

The CDR3 reads CASSFWTGGDNEQFF. The CDR3 coding sequence is TGTGCCAGCAGCTTCTGGACAGGAGGGGACAATGAGCAGTTCTTC. The chain combines TRBV13 with TRBJ2-1, with a tentative D call TRBD1 (7 bases). This CDR3 has 15 amino acids. Germline V gene lookup returns CDR1 PRHDT and CDR2 FYEKMQ (reference sequence). V was shortened by 3 bases and J by 5 bases, with 14 bases between the two germline ends.

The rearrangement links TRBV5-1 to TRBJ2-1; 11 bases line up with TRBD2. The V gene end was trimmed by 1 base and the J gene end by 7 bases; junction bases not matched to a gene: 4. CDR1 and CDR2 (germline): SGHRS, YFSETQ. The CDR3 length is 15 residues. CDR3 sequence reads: CASSLTSGSPNEQFF. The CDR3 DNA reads TGCGCCAGCAGCTTGACTAGCGGGAGTCCGAATGAGCAGTTCTTC.

CDR3 bases: TGTGCCAGCAGCGTAGACGGGGGGGCCGACGATACGCAGTATTTT. This encodes CASSVDGGADDTQYF. The chain carries TRBV9 and TRBJ2-3, with 8 bases aligning to TRBD2. The CDR3 contains 15 residues. Germline-derived CDR1 and CDR2 are SGDLS and YYNGEE. Unmatched junction bases numbered 6, after V lost 0 bases and J lost 6 bases.